This entry is about one T cell receptor beta chain. Antigen: not known. This specimen comes from a study of STAT3 mutations in large granular lymphocyte leukemia. Across the whole study: 40% of treated T-LGLL patients showed hematologic response to immunosuppression.

Germline V gives CDR1 MNHEY, CDR2 SMNVEV (reference sequence). The CDR3 extends over 14 amino acids. The V and J ends lost 5 bases and 2 bases respectively, with 10 bases between them. Study-wide results and limits: Every T-cell large granular lymphocyte leukemia patient had at least one immunodominant TCR beta clonotype.

Profiling relied on immunoSEQ multiplex PCR, and the TCRdb table lists in-frame clones only, not all of them. The sample consists of 35,000 or so clones, 70% to 90% of them appearing once. Material for sequencing was PBMCs. This chain links TRBV27 with TRBJ2-1; possible D gene TRBD2, 5 bases. This sequence was found in a human donor with T large granular lymphocyte leukemia. Some clones in this sample may be carry-over from other donors' samples. The CDR3: CASSRAGAYNEQFF. The CDR3 DNA is TGTGCCAGCAGTAGGGCGGGTGCCTACAATGAGCAGTTCTTC.